This entry is about one T cell receptor (beta chain). Germline V lookup: CDR1 SGHDN, CDR2 FVKESK. The CDR3 consists of 14 residues. The V gene lost 2 bases and the J gene lost 0 bases, with 7 bases spanning the gap. The sample originates from a study of blood T cell repertoires in COVID-19. Study as a whole: Samples representing acute and convalescent COVID-19 were sourced from the United States, Italy and Spain. Sources were T cells, B-cell-depleted T cells, or PBMCs; the material itself was cDNA or gDNA.

As handled by the study authors: Reference gene primers were amplified, and this amplification served to estimate nucleated cell counts. TCRdb's table, derived via immunoSEQ multiplex PCR, lists solely in-frame clones and lacks some. V, J and clone size reflect that table, while D and trimming were determined from the DNA. The sample yields around 68,000 clones, 70% to 85% seen once. Sequenced sample: peripheral blood. The chain combines TRBV14 with TRBJ2-5; possible D gene TRBD1, 6 bases. This sequence was found in a man aged 80 or over with active COVID-19. The CDR3 DNA sequence: TGTGCCAGCAGCCAAACAGGGTACCAAGAGACCCAGTACTTC. It encodes CASSQTGYQETQYF.